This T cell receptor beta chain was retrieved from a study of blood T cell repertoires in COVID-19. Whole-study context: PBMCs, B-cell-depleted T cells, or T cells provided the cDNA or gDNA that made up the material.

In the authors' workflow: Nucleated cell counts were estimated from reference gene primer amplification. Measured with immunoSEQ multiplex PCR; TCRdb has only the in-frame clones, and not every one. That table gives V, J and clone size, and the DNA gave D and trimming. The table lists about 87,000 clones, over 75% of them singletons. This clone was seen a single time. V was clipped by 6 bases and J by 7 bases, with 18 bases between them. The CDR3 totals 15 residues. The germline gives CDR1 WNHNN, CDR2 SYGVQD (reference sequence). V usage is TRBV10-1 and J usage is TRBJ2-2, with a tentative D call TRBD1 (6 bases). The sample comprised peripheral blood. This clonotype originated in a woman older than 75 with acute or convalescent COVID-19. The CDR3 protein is CASSEYRDRIGELFF. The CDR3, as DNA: TGCGCCAGCAGCGAATATCGAGACAGGATCGGGGAGCTGTTTTTT.